The rows below give T cell receptor beta chains drawn from one sample of a study of T cell repertoires in cytomegalovirus infection. Which antigens these TCRs recognize remains unknown. TCRdb redid the calling of the reads with MiXCR, one entry per CDR3 protein. Counted here are about 900,000 distinct CDR3 sequences, 25% to 40% occurring once; the ten biggest clones make up around an eighth. The sample in question was cultured CD8+ T cells from PBMCs, obtained from culture after CMV antigen stimulation. The receptors stem from a human donor in good health (CMV status not recorded). Some clones in this sample may be carry-over from other donors' samples. The CDR3 runs from the conserved cysteine through the conserved F or W. D genes are given only for firm matches. Not all rows give a size; the values are once, few, many and, for expanded clones, a class.

J	D	V	size	DNA	CDR3
TRBJ2-1	NA	TRBV7-2	many	TGTGCCAGCAGCTTAGAGGGGGTATACAATGAGCAGTTCTTC	CASSLEGVYNEQFF
TRBJ2-1	NA	TRBV27	NA	TGTGCCAGCAGTTCGGGAGCTTACTATGAGCAGTTCTTC	CASSSGAYYEQFF
TRBJ1-5	TRBD1	TRBV27	NA	TGTGCCAGCAGTTTTGGGATACAGGGGCTGGAAGCCCAGCATTTT	CASSFGIQGLEAQHF
TRBJ2-7	NA	TRBV6-1	many	TGTGCCAGCAGACTCAACGGGAACGAGCAGTACTTC	CASRLNGNEQYF
TRBJ1-4	TRBD1	TRBV9	few	TGTGCCAGCAGCGAGGGGGACAGCACAACTAATGAAAAACTGTTTTTT	CASSEGDSTTNEKLFF
TRBJ2-1	TRBD2	TRBV4-1	few	TGCGCCAGCAGCCAAGATTTGGTAGCGGGGGCCTCCAATGAGCAGTTCTTC	CASSQDLVAGASNEQFF
TRBJ2-3	NA	TRBV4-2	NA	TGTGCCAGCAGCCAAGATGGGGGAATCACAGATACGCAGTATTTT	CASSQDGGITDTQYF
TRBJ2-7	TRBD2	TRBV7-2	many	TGTGCCAGCAGCCGGGGGGGACTAACCTATAACCTTTACGAGCAGTACTTC	CASSRGGLTYNLYEQYF
TRBJ2-5	TRBD2	TRBV4-1	NA	TGCGCCAGCAGTCGAGGGACTAGCGGGGGGTCATGGGAGACCCAGTACTTC	CASSRGTSGGSWETQYF
TRBJ2-2	NA	TRBV3-1	NA	TGTGCCAGCAGCCCCTATAGAGGGGGGGGGAACACCGGGGAGCTGTTTTTT	CASSPYRGGGNTGELFF
TRBJ2-1	NA	TRBV6-2/TRBV6-3	NA	TGTGCCACCCACACGTCCTACAATGAGCAGTTCTTC	CATHTSYNEQFF
TRBJ1-1	NA	TRBV6-5	few	TGTGCCACCTTCACCTATCCCGAAGGGGACACTGAAGCTTTCTTT	CATFTYPEGDTEAFF
TRBJ2-1	NA	TRBV19	NA	TGTGCCAGTAGTATAGCACTAGTCAGCAATGAGCAGTTCTTC	CASSIALVSNEQFF
TRBJ1-2	TRBD1	TRBV7-2	NA	TGTGCCAGCAGCCCCGGACAGGGGGCCCACTATGGCTACACCTTC	CASSPGQGAHYGYTF
TRBJ1-1	NA	TRBV7-6	many	TGTGCCAGCAGCTCTCTTCTTGGGGGAGGGACTGAAGCTTTCTTT	CASSSLLGGGTEAFF
TRBJ1-1	NA	TRBV9	many	TGTGCCAGCAGCGCGTCGTACAAATGGAACACTGAAGCTTTCTTT	CASSASYKWNTEAFF
TRBJ2-2	NA	TRBV12-5	many	TGTGCTAGTGGTTTCCCGGACACGACGAACACCGGGGAGCTGTTTTTT	CASGFPDTTNTGELFF
TRBJ2-2	NA	TRBV28	many	TGTGCCAGCACTCTATCCTCGGGGGCCCTATCGAACACCGGGGAGCTGTTTTTT	CASTLSSGALSNTGELFF
TRBJ2-1	NA	TRBV12-3/TRBV12-4	NA	TGTGCCAGCAGCCGACAGATTCACAATGAGCAGTTCTTC	CASSRQIHNEQFF